This T cell receptor beta chain was captured by sequencing in a study of blood T cell repertoires in COVID-19. Study as a whole: Spain, Italy and the United States supplied samples that represented acute and convalescent COVID-19. The analysed material was cDNA or gDNA that came from T cells, B-cell-depleted T cells, or PBMCs.

In the study's own analysis: Estimates of nucleated cell counts were drawn from the amplification of reference gene primers. The assay was immunoSEQ multiplex PCR, and TCRdb's table has in-frame clones only and misses some. V and J calls and clone size are as listed in that table; D and trimming were resolved from the DNA. The sample contains roughly 270,000 clones, roughly 86% of which appear only once. J gave up 5 bases and V 4 bases, and 23 bases lay outside the gene matches. The CDR3 is 22 residues long. Looked up from germline, CDR1 is SGHRS and CDR2 is YFSETQ. The V call is TRBV5-1, the J call TRBJ2-1, with 14 nucleotides matching TRBD2. This TCR derives from a young man with active or convalescent COVID-19. The sequenced sample was peripheral blood. CDR3 DNA: TGCGCCAGCAGCCTACCCCCAGGGACTAGCGGGGGTCTGCTTCTACAAAACAATGAGCAGTTCTTC. It codes for CASSLPPGTSGGLLLQNNEQFF.